Shown below are 29 T cell receptor beta chains from a single sample sequenced in a study of a mutant IDH1 vaccine in newly diagnosed glioma. As to time point: week 11, during vaccination. Vaccination used 300 ug of mutant IDH1 20-mer peptide per dose, with topical imiquimod. The data were produced by immunoSEQ multiplex PCR, yet TCRdb's version contains in-frame clones alone and is incomplete. The sample contains 110,000 or so clones, 75% to 90% of which appear only once. Their cognate antigens are unknown. This specimen consisted of PBMCs, obtained from a glioma patient whose treatment included an IDH1 peptide vaccine. The receptors originated from a woman aged 50 to 65 with glioma.

Note on this clone: A junction end diverges from the germline sequence, so it may reflect a read error. The chain combines TRBV11-2 with TRBJ1-2; no definite D call. The CDR3 covers 15 residues. The germline CDR1 and CDR2 sequences are SGHAT and FQNNGV. The CDR3, as DNA: TGTGCCAGCAGCCTAGAGGGCAGAATTAACTATGGCTACACCTTC. Its protein product is CASSLEGRINYGYTF.

By share of the sample, this clone is medium-sized (0.01 to 0.1%). The chain uses TRBV7-9 and TRBJ2-7; D could derive from TRBD1 or TRBD2 (5 bases each). The CDR3 totals 15 residues. Germline CDR1 is SEHNR and CDR2 is FQNEAQ (reference sequence). Trimming cost V 0 bases and J 3 bases, with 12 bases left between them. CDR3 region: CASSLAQGRLYEQYF. The DNA for the CDR3 is TGTGCCAGCAGCTTAGCCCAGGGACGGCTCTACGAGCAGTACTTC.

The rearrangement joins TRBV6-5 to TRBJ1-2; no clear D gene. This CDR3 is built from 13 residues. Trimming removed 2 bases from V and 4 bases from J, with 8 bases in between. CDR1 is MNHEY, CDR2 SVGAGI, per germline. The CDR3 region has the DNA TGTGCCAGCAGTTACGGGCAGATCTATGGCTACACCTTC. It translates to CASSYGQIYGYTF.

This clone was counted only a few times. The chain combines TRBV6-1 with TRBJ1-2; perhaps TRBD1 as D (5 bases). V dropped 4 bases and J dropped 4 bases, with 16 bases sitting between them. The CDR3 sequence is 15 residues long. The germline CDR1 and CDR2 sequences are MNHNS and SASEGT. The CDR3 is CASSAPGRNIYGYTF. For the CDR3, the DNA is TGTGCCAGCAGTGCCCCGGGACGGAACATCTATGGCTACACCTTC.

V and J are TRBV27 and TRBJ2-1; 7 bases match TRBD2. This CDR3 region has 15 residues. Per germline, CDR1 MNHEY and CDR2 SMNVEV (reference sequence). V lost 7 bases to trimming and J lost 4 bases; unmatched junction nucleotides: 10. DNA for the CDR3: TGTGCCAGCACCAAACTAGCGCAGGCGTACAATGAGCAGTTCTTC. Translation: CASTKLAQAYNEQFF.

This sequence joins TRBV30 and TRBJ2-1; D possibly matches TRBD1 or TRBD2 (5 bases each). V was pared by 2 bases and J by 2 bases, with 22 bases between. This CDR3 is 18 amino acids long. Per germline, CDR1 GTSNPN and CDR2 SVGIG (reference sequence). CDR3 sequence reads: CAWSLLGRPVLAYNEQFF. In nucleotides, the CDR3 is TGTGCCTGGAGTTTATTGGGACGGCCCGTTTTGGCCTACAATGAGCAGTTCTTC.

The genes are TRBV9 and TRBJ2-5, with 11 bases fitting TRBD2. V trimming: 0 bases; J trimming: 5 bases; junction bases outside the gene matches: 3. CDR3 length: 15 residues. The germline CDR1 and CDR2 sequences are SGDLS and YYNGEE. For the CDR3, the DNA is TGTGCCAGCAGCGTAGGAGCTAGCGGGGGGGAGACCCAGTACTTC. As protein: CASSVGASGGETQYF.

The chain employs TRBV7-9 and TRBJ1-2; a possible D gene is TRBD1 (5 bases). CDR3 length equals 14 residues. V shed 5 bases and J shed 4 bases, with 14 bases lying between them. CDR1 SEHNR and CDR2 FQNEAQ come from the germline V gene (reference sequence). This CDR3 is CASSPPGFGYGYTF. The CDR3 DNA sequence: TGTGCCAGCAGCCCTCCAGGGTTCGGCTATGGCTACACCTTC.

V gene TRBV5-1 combines with J gene TRBJ2-3; possibly TRBD1 for D (5 bases). CDR1 SGHRS and CDR2 YFSETQ come from the germline V gene. V lost 1 base and J 2 bases, leaving 14 bases between the germline ends. CDR3 size: 16 residues. This CDR3 reads CASSLMQGSFTDTQYF. In nucleotides, the CDR3 is TGCGCCAGCAGCTTGATGCAGGGAAGCTTCACAGATACGCAGTATTTT.

This clone was recorded a few times. This rearrangement joins TRBV19 to TRBJ1-1; the match to TRBD1 covers 8 bases. The CDR3 is 15 amino acids. CDR1 and CDR2 (germline): LNHDA, SQIVND (reference sequence). Losses at the gene ends were 9 bases for V and 0 bases for J; bases not matched to a gene: 9. CDR3 nucleotides: TGTGCCAGCCACGCGACAGGGGTCATGAACACTGAAGCTTTCTTT. This sequence encodes CASHATGVMNTEAFF.

This chain connects TRBV6-1 to TRBJ2-4; D unclear. Germline values: CDR1 MNHNS, CDR2 SASEGT. Trimming took 8 bases from V and 0 from J, leaving 8 bases between them. The CDR3 consists of 13 residues. The CDR3 coding sequence is TGTGCCAGCCGACTCTCAGCCAAAAACATTCAGTACTTC. This gives the protein CASRLSAKNIQYF.

V gene TRBV5-4 combines with J gene TRBJ1-1; TRBD1 might be the D (6 bases). The CDR3 length is 14 residues. CDR1 and CDR2 from the germline V gene are SGHNT and YYREEE (reference sequence). Between the trimmed V and J ends, which lost 0 bases and 4 bases, there was a span of 10 bases. DNA of the CDR3: TGTGCCAGCAGCTTGGACAGGGTTCTCACTGAAGCTTTCTTT. This sequence encodes CASSLDRVLTEAFF.

V usage is TRBV19 and J usage is TRBJ2-7, with TRBD1 identical over 9 bases. This CDR3 is built from 14 residues. Per germline, CDR1 LNHDA and CDR2 SQIVND (reference sequence). With 9 bases clipped from V and 6 bases from J, the junction kept 12 bases outside the gene matches. CDR3 loop: CASRRDRVSGEQYF. The DNA for the CDR3 is TGTGCCAGCCGGAGGGACAGGGTCTCGGGCGAGCAGTACTTC.

The table lists this clone with a count of one. The chain employs TRBV7-8 and TRBJ2-2; TRBD1 matches 8 bases. Germline-derived CDR1 and CDR2 are SGHVS and FQNEAQ. The CDR3 has 17 amino acids. Trimming at V came to 6 bases and at J to 3 bases, leaving 12 bases not matched to a gene. The CDR3, as DNA: TGTGCCAGCAGAGGATCCACAGGGGGAGGTGACACCGGGGAGCTGTTTTTT. It is translated as CASRGSTGGGDTGELFF.

The J gene is TRBJ1-5, the V gene TRBV2, with a tentative D call TRBD1 (5 bases). Per the germline V gene, CDR1 is SNHLY and CDR2 is FYNNEI. There are 14 residues in the CDR3. V lost 8 bases, J lost 5 bases, and 16 bases lay in between. As DNA, the CDR3 is TGTGCCAGCCAAGTCTGGGGCAGAGATCAGCCCCAGCATTTT. It translates to CASQVWGRDQPQHF.

V gene TRBV5-1 combines with J gene TRBJ1-4; 8 bases are shared with TRBD1. Germline CDR1 and CDR2: SGHRS and YFSETQ. The CDR3 totals 14 residues. After removal of 6 bases from V and 4 bases from J, the junction contained 5 bases not matched to a gene. The CDR3 here is CASNPGGGNEKLFF. CDR3 coding DNA: TGCGCCAGCAATCCAGGGGGCGGTAATGAAAAACTGTTTTTT.

Comments on this clone: This same CDR3 is encoded by further DNA sequences in the sample. This chain connects TRBV7-2 to TRBJ2-1, with 7 positions matching TRBD2. The germline V gene encodes CDR1 SGHTA and CDR2 FQGNSA. This CDR3 contains 15 residues. Unmatched junction bases numbered 2, after V lost 1 base and J lost 2 bases. This chain's CDR3 is CASSLESGTYNEQFF. The CDR3, as DNA: TGTGCCAGCAGCTTAGAGAGCGGGACCTACAATGAGCAGTTCTTC.

This sequence joins TRBV27 and TRBJ2-2; 8 bases line up with TRBD2. Trimming at V came to 2 bases and at J to 5 bases, leaving 7 bases not matched to a gene. The CDR3 is made up of 16 amino acids. Germline CDR1 is MNHEY and CDR2 is SMNVEV (reference sequence). The CDR3 spells CASSLSGRSGTGELFF. Written as DNA, the CDR3 is TGTGCCAGCAGTTTAAGCGGGAGAAGTGGAACCGGGGAGCTGTTTTTT.

The count of this clone is one. V and J are TRBV5-1 and TRBJ2-2; D remains unclear. Germline lookup yields CDR1 SGHRS and CDR2 YFSETQ. This CDR3 spans 15 amino acids. V dropped 1 base and J dropped 0 bases, with 7 bases sitting between them. CDR3 residues: CASSLQYTNTGELFF. DNA for the CDR3: TGCGCCAGCAGCTTGCAATACACGAACACCGGGGAGCTGTTTTTT. The whole variable domain, remainder taken from reference TRBV5-1 and TRBJ2-2, is KAGVTQTPRYLIKTRGQQVTLSCSPISGHRSVSWYQQTPGQGLQFLFEYFSETQRNKGNFPGRFSGRQFSNSRSEMNVSTLELGDSALYLCASSLQYTNTGELFFGEGSRLTVL.

V usage is TRBV6-4 and J usage is TRBJ1-5, with D possibly matching TRBD1 (6 bases). This CDR3 is 16 amino acids long. Germline V gene data show CDR1 as MRHNA and CDR2 as SNTAGT. V lost 7 bases and J lost 0, with 16 bases in between. The CDR3 coding sequence is TGTGCCAGCAAAGGACAGCGAAGCTATAGCAATCAGCCCCAGCATTTT. This sequence encodes CASKGQRSYSNQPQHF.

This clone was recorded only once. The chain uses TRBV2 and TRBJ2-4; the D gene is possibly TRBD2 (6 bases). Germline V gene lookup returns CDR1 SNHLY and CDR2 FYNNEI. V was pared by 4 bases and J by 5 bases, with 12 bases between. The CDR3 runs 14 residues. For the CDR3, the DNA is TGTGCCAGCAGTGTTGAGGGCGGGGAAAACATTCAGTACTTC. Translation gives CASSVEGGENIQYF.

This clone was seen a single time. The chain joins TRBV7-9 to TRBJ1-6; D is possibly TRBD1 (5 bases). Trimming took off 4 bases at V and 6 bases at J, with 10 bases between the two ends. The germline CDR1 and CDR2 sequences are SEHNR and FQNEAQ (reference sequence). The CDR3 is 14 residues long. CDR3 nucleotides: TGTGCCAGCAGCTCCAACCAGGGTAATTCACCCCTCCACTTT. Protein sequence: CASSSNQGNSPLHF.

V is TRBV6-1 and J is TRBJ1-1; D not certain. This CDR3 has 12 amino acids. V was clipped by 7 bases and J by 4 bases, with 10 bases between them. The V gene's germline CDR1 is MNHNS and CDR2 SASEGT. The DNA of the CDR3 is TGTGCCAGCACAAGTAGGACCACTGAAGCTTTCTTT. It is translated as CASTSRTTEAFF.

V is TRBV9 and J is TRBJ1-2; 9 nucleotides align to TRBD1. The germline V gene encodes CDR1 SGDLS and CDR2 YYNGEE. This CDR3 region has 14 residues. With V trimmed by 4 bases and J by 3 bases, 4 bases remained unmatched. The chain's CDR3 is CASSMGQGDYGYTF. Written as DNA, the CDR3 is TGTGCCAGCAGCATGGGACAGGGCGACTATGGCTACACCTTC. The variable domain in full, with the rest retrieved from reference TRBV9 and TRBJ1-2, is DSGVTQTPKHLITATGQRVTLRCSPRSGDLSVYWYQQSLDQGLQFLIQYYNGEERAKGNILERFSAQQFPDLHSELNLSSLELGDSALYFCASSMGQGDYGYTFGSGTRLTVV.

The rearrangement joins TRBV28 to TRBJ1-1; no reliable D call. This CDR3 comprises 13 residues. Trimming took 6 bases from V and 0 from J, leaving 8 bases between them. Germline-derived CDR1 and CDR2 are MDHEN and SYDVKM. CDR3 bases: TGTGCCAGCAGACTTTCGATGAACACTGAAGCTTTCTTT. It specifies CASRLSMNTEAFF.

The V and J genes are TRBV14 and TRBJ2-6; TRBD2 matches at 8 bases. This CDR3 has 18 residues. J lost 2 bases, V lost 4 bases, and 10 bases had no gene match. CDR1 and CDR2 from the germline V gene are SGHDN and FVKESK. CDR3 protein: CASSPLGFSGAGANVLTF. CDR3 in DNA: TGTGCCAGCAGCCCCCTTGGGTTTAGCGGGGCTGGGGCCAACGTCCTGACTTTC.

V is TRBV6-6 and J is TRBJ1-6; D unclear. CDR1 MNHNY and CDR2 SVGAGI come from the germline V gene (reference sequence). The CDR3 is 12 residues long. V lost 4 bases to trimming and J lost 8 bases, with 6 bases between them. The DNA for the CDR3 is TGTGCCAGCAGTTCCCTTTATTCACCCCTCCACTTT. It encodes CASSSLYSPLHF.

The chain has TRBV5-1 and TRBJ1-4; the match to TRBD1 covers 10 bases. Germline assignment: CDR1 SGHRS and CDR2 YFSETQ. The ends lost 4 bases at V and 4 bases at J; junction bases unmatched: 4. CDR3 length: 15 amino acids. CDR3 in amino acids: CASSGGQGGNEKLFF. Written as DNA, the CDR3 is TGCGCCAGCAGCGGAGGACAGGGGGGTAATGAAAAACTGTTTTTT.

The V and J genes are TRBV4-1 and TRBJ1-4; the D is unclear. Germline CDR1 MGHRA, CDR2 YSYEKL. V was shortened by 0 bases and J by 2 bases, with 10 bases between the two germline ends. The length of the CDR3 is 16 residues. The CDR3 DNA reads TGCGCCAGCAGCCAAGAGGGTCCCGGGACTAATGAAAAACTGTTTTTT. It is translated as CASSQEGPGTNEKLFF.